This T cell receptor (beta chain) comes out of a study of control samples from healthy donors and cancer patients. Trimming cost V 0 bases and J 8 bases; bases outside gene matches: 9. The CDR3 has 15 amino acids. Per the germline V gene, CDR1 is GTSNPN and CDR2 is SVGIG (reference sequence). Assay: immunoSEQ multiplex PCR; the TCRdb copy retains only in-frame clones and omits some. The sample holds about 130,000 clones, 90% seen once. This TCR was sampled from a man in his late teens or twenties in good health. The sequenced sample consisted of blood. The chain is built from TRBV30 and TRBJ2-1, with 8 bases matching TRBD1. The CDR3 reads CAWSVLGQGIYEQFF. The DNA of the CDR3 is TGTGCCTGGAGTGTACTAGGACAGGGTATCTATGAGCAGTTCTTC.